Presented here are 13 T cell receptor beta chains from one specimen sequenced in a study of T and B cells in COVID-19 patients. From blood, roughly 220-550 ng of genomic DNA served as TRB template. TRB rearrangements were amplified by multiplex PCR with BIOMED2 TRB-A/B primers. MiXCR, applied by TCRdb to the multiplex PCR reads, yields one record per CDR3 protein. The sample has 11,000 to 15,000 distinct CDR3 sequences, roughly 26% seen once. The sample taken for sequencing was blood. These receptors all come from a human donor who had recovered from COVID-19.

In its sample, this clonotype was seen many times. The V and J genes are TRBV30 and TRBJ2-2; D possibly matches TRBD1 or TRBD2 (5 bases each). Germline assignment: CDR1 GTSNPN and CDR2 SVGIG (reference sequence). V lost 3 bases, J lost 1 base, and 9 bases lay in between. The CDR3 loop spans 14 amino acids. The CDR3 sequence is CAWRPGGNTGELFF. In DNA, the CDR3 is TGTGCCTGGAGGCCTGGGGGGAACACCGGGGAGCTGTTTTTT.

As concerns this clonotype: Being one base from a much bigger clone, this may be a read error. The CDR3 nucleotides read TGTGCCAGCAGTCTTAAGGGAGCCCTAGACGAGCAGTACTTC. Encoded protein: CASSLKGALDEQYF. This chain connects TRBV27 to TRBJ2-7, with TRBD2 as a possible D gene (5 bases). Per germline, CDR1 MNHEY and CDR2 SMNVEV (reference sequence). Between the trimmed V and J ends, which lost 5 bases and 5 bases, there was a span of 16 bases. CDR3 size: 14 residues.

With regard to this clonotype: This could be a read error, since a much larger clone is one nucleotide away. The V call is TRBV6-1, the J call TRBJ2-3; D not resolved. The CDR3 is 13 residues long. Trimming took off 5 bases at V and 1 base at J, with 7 bases between the two ends. CDR1 MNHNS and CDR2 SASEGT come from the germline V gene. The CDR3, as DNA: TGTGCCAGCAGTTTGGACCGCACAGATACGCAGTATTTT. Translation: CASSLDRTDTQYF.

This clonotype is judged medium-sized. The chain couples TRBV19 to TRBJ2-1; D may be TRBD1 (6 bases). The CDR3 runs 16 residues. CDR1 and CDR2 (germline): LNHDA, SQIVND (reference sequence). V lost 3 bases and J lost 4, with 16 bases in between. In DNA, the CDR3 is TGTGCCAGTAGTATCCCCGGTGGACAGTTATACAATGAGCAGTTCTTC. Translated, it gives CASSIPGGQLYNEQFF.

The V and J genes are TRBV4-2 and TRBJ2-1; 8 positions match TRBD2. Germline V lookup: CDR1 LGHNA, CDR2 YNFKEQ. The CDR3 is made up of 16 amino acids. Trimming removed 4 bases from V and 9 bases from J; junction bases left unmatched: 14. The CDR3 DNA is TGTGCCAGCAGCCCCCGTCCGGGAGGGACCCTCGGTGAGCAGTTCTTC. Translation: CASSPRPGGTLGEQFF.

This clonotype occurred many times. This chain connects TRBV19 to TRBJ1-2; D is undetermined. This CDR3 contains 12 residues. Looked up from germline, CDR1 is LNHDA and CDR2 is SQIVND (reference sequence). V shed 5 bases and J shed 3 bases, with 7 bases lying between them. CDR3 DNA: TGTGCCAGTAGTCAGAGACACTATGGCTACACCTTC. This encodes CASSQRHYGYTF. Together with reference TRBV19 and TRBJ1-2, the CDR3 gives the full variable domain: DGGITQSPKYLFRKEGQNVTLSCEQNLNHDAMYWYRQDPGQGLRLIYYSQIVNDFQKGDIAEGYSVSREKKESFPLTVTSAQKNPTAFYLCASSQRHYGYTFGSGTRLTVV.

This clonotype was recorded a few times. The J gene is TRBJ2-3, the V gene TRBV6-2 or TRBV6-3; 12 nucleotides agree with TRBD2. The germline gives CDR1 MNHEY, CDR2 SVGEGT. The CDR3 spans 16 residues. The junction had 8 bases not matched to a gene; V was cut back by 6 bases and J by 4 bases. CDR3 sequence reads: CASRTRLAGVADTQYF. In DNA, the CDR3 is TGTGCCAGCAGGACCAGACTAGCGGGGGTGGCAGATACGCAGTATTTT.

This clonotype is labeled as medium-sized. The chain couples TRBV19 to TRBJ2-7; D unresolved. Germline-derived CDR1 and CDR2 are LNHDA and SQIVND (reference sequence). This CDR3 comprises 11 residues. The germline V and J ends were trimmed by 6 bases and 3 bases, with 6 bases remaining between them. The CDR3 DNA reads TGTGCCAGTAGGGGCGTCTACGAGCAGTACTTC. This codes for CASRGVYEQYF.

The genes are TRBV20-1 and TRBJ2-7; 13 bases are shared with TRBD2. Germline-derived CDR1 and CDR2 are DFQATT and SNEGSKA (reference sequence). This CDR3 region has 14 residues. Losses at the gene ends were 6 bases for V and 5 bases for J; bases not matched to a gene: 7. The CDR3 DNA reads as TGCAGTGCCGGAGGACTAGCGGGGGTCCACGAGCAGTACTTC. Encoded protein: CSAGGLAGVHEQYF.

The chain has TRBV24-1 and TRBJ1-5; no reliable D call. The length of the CDR3 is 13 residues. Trimming left V 0 bases short and J 3 bases short, with 2 bases between. Per the germline V gene, CDR1 is KGHDR and CDR2 is SFDVKD. Written as DNA, the CDR3 is TGTGCCACCAGTGATTTGCCCAATCAGCCCCAGCATTTT. Translated, it gives CATSDLPNQPQHF.

V gene TRBV14 combines with J gene TRBJ2-3; 13 bases fit TRBD2. CDR3 size: 19 residues. Germline CDR1 reads SGHDN; CDR2 reads FVKESK. The J segment lost 6 bases and the V segment lost 0 bases, leaving 12 bases of the junction unmatched. CDR3 coding DNA: TGTGCCAGCAGCCAAGATTGGGGACTAGCGGGGCTCGATGGGGATACGCAGTATTTT. Translation gives CASSQDWGLAGLDGDTQYF. Based on the CDR3 plus reference TRBV14 and TRBJ2-3, the full variable domain is EAGVTQFPSHSVIEKGQTVTLRCDPISGHDNLYWYRRVMGKEIKFLLHFVKESKQDESGMPNNRFLAERTGGTYSTLKVQPAELEDSGVYFCASSQDWGLAGLDGDTQYFGPGTRLTVL.

This clonotype was counted only a few times. The chain employs TRBV6-2 or TRBV6-3 and TRBJ1-4; no firm D call. The CDR3 consists of 16 residues. The V gene's germline CDR1 is MNHEY and CDR2 SVGEGT. Trimming cost V 6 bases and J 2 bases, with 16 bases left between them. The chain's CDR3 is CASRTLEGRTNEKLFF. As DNA, the CDR3 is TGTGCCAGCAGGACCTTGGAAGGACGGACTAATGAAAAACTGTTTTTT.

The rearrangement joins TRBV30 to TRBJ1-2; 7 nucleotides match TRBD1. CDR1 is GTSNPN, CDR2 SVGIG, per germline (reference sequence). The CDR3 runs 16 residues. The junction had 17 bases not matched to a gene; V was cut back by 2 bases and J by 8 bases. The CDR3 protein is CAWSSQTGARRGGYTF. The CDR3 DNA is TGTGCCTGGAGTTCACAAACAGGGGCGAGGAGGGGGGGCTACACCTTC.